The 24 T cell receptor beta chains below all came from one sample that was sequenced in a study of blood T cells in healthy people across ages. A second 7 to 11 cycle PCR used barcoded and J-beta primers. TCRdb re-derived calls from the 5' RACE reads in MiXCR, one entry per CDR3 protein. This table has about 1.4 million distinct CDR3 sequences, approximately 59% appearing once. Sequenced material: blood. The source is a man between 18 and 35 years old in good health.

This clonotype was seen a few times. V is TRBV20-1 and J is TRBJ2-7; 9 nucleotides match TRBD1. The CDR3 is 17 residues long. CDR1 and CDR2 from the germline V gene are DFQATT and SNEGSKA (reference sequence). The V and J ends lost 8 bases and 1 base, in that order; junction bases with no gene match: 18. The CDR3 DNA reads TGCAGTTTGGATCGCCGGGACAGGGTTATTTTTTCCTACGAGCAGTACTTC. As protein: CSLDRRDRVIFSYEQYF.

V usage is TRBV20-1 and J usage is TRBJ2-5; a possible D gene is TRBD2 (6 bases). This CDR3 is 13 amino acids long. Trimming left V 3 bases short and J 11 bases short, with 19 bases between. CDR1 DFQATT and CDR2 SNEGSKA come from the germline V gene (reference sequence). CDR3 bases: TGCAGTGCTAGGTTAGCGGACACCTACGTGCAGTACTTC. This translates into CSARLADTYVQYF.

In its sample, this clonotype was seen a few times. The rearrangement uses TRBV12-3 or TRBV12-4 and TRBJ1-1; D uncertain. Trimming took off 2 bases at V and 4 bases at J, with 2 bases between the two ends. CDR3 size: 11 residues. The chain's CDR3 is CASSLPTEAFF. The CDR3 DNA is TGTGCCAGCAGTTTACCCACTGAAGCTTTCTTT.

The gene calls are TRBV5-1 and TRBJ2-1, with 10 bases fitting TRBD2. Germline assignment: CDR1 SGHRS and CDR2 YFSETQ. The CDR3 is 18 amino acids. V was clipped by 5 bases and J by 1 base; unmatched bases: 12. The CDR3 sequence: CASRKASGRGSSYNEQFF. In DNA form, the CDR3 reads TGCGCCAGCAGGAAAGCTAGCGGGAGAGGTAGTTCCTACAATGAGCAGTTCTTC.

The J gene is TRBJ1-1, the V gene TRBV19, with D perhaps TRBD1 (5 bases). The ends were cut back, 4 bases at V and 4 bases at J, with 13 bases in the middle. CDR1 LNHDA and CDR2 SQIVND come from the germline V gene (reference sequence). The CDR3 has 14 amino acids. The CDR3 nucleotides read TGTGCCAGTAGTAGCTTAGCAGGGACCACTGAAGCTTTCTTT. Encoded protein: CASSSLAGTTEAFF.

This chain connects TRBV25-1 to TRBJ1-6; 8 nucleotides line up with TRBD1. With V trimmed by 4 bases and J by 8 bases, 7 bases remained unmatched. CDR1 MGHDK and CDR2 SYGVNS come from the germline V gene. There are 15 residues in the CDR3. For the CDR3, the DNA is TGTGCCAGCAGTGGACAGGGGATAGCATATTCACCCCTCCACTTT. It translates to CASSGQGIAYSPLHF.

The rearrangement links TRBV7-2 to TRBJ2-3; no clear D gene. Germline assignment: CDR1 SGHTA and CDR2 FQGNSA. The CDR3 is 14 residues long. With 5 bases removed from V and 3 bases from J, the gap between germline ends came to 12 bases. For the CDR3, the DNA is TGTGCCAGCAGCGTAGGCCTCAATACAGATACGCAGTATTTT. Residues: CASSVGLNTDTQYF.

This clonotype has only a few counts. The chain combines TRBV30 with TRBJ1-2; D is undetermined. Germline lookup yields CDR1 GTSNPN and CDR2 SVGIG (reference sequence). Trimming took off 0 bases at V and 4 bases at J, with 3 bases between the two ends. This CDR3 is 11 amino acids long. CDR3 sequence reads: CAWSVSYGYTF. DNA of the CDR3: TGTGCCTGGAGTGTTTCCTATGGCTACACCTTC.

As DNA, the CDR3 is TGTGCCAGCAGTCCTTACGGGGCGGAATACGAGCAGTACTTC. Residues: CASSPYGAEYEQYF. This rearrangement joins TRBV12-3 or TRBV12-4 to TRBJ2-5; D is tentatively TRBD1 or TRBD2 (5 bases each). With the DNA end fitting TRBJ2-7 better, the J assignment may be wrong. CDR3 size: 14 residues.

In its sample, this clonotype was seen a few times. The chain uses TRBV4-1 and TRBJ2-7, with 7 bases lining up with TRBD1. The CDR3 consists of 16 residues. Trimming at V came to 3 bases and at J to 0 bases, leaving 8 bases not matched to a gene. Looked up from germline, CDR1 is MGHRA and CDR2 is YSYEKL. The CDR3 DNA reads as TGCGCCAGCAGCCAGATAGAGGGGGCCATCTCCTACGAGCAGTACTTC. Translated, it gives CASSQIEGAISYEQYF.

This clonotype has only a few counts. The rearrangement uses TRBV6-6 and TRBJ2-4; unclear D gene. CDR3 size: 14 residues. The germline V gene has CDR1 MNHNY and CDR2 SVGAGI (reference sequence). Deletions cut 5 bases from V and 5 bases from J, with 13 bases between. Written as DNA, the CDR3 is TGTGCCAGCAGTGTTACAGATTACGAAAACATTCAGTACTTC. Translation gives CASSVTDYENIQYF.

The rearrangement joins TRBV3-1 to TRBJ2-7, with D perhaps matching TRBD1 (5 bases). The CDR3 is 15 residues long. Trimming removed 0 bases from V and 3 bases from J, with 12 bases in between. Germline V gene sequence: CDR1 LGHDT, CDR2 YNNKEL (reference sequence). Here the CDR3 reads CASSQELGHLYEQYF. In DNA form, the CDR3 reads TGTGCCAGCAGCCAAGAACTCGGACACCTCTACGAGCAGTACTTC.

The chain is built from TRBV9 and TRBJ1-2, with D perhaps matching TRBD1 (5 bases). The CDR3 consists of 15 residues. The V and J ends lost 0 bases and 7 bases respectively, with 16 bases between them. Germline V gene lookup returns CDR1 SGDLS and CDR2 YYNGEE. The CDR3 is CASSVGDGGSPGYTF. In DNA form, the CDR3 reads TGTGCCAGCAGCGTAGGAGACGGGGGATCGCCTGGCTACACCTTC.

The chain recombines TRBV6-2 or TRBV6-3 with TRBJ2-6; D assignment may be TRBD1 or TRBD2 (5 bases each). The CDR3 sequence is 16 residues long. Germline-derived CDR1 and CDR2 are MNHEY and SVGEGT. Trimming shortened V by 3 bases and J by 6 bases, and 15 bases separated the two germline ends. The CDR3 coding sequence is TGTGCCAGCAGTTATCAACCCCGGGACGTGGCCAACGTCCTGACTTTC. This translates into CASSYQPRDVANVLTF.

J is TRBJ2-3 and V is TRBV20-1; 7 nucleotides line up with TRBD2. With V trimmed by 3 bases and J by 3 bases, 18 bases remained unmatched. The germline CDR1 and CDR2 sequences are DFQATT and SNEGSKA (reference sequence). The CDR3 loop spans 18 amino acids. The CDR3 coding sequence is TGCAGTGCTAGGCCTTTTAGCGGGCTACTACACGGAACAGATACGCAGTATTTT. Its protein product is CSARPFSGLLHGTDTQYF.

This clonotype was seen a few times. The CDR3 DNA reads as TGCAGCGTTGAAGAACTGGGAGCGGGACAGGCGTATTTT. Translation gives CSVEELGAGQAYF. The chain is built from TRBV29-1 and TRBJ2-3; D may be TRBD1 (8 bases). The CDR3 is 13 residues long. With 0 bases removed from V and 14 bases from J, the gap between germline ends came to 18 bases. In germline, CDR1 is SQVTM, CDR2 ANQGSEA.

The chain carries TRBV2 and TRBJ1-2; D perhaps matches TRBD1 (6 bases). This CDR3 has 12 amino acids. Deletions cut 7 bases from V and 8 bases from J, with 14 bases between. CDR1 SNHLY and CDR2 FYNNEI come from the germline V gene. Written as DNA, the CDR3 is TGTGCCAGCAATTCTCGGACAGACGGCTACACCTTC. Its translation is CASNSRTDGYTF.

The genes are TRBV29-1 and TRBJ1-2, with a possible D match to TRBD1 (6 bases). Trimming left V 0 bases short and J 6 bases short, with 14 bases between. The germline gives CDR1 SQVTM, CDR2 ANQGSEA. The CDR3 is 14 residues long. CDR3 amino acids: CSVEEGGLFDGYTF. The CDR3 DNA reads TGCAGCGTTGAAGAGGGGGGGCTCTTTGATGGCTACACCTTC.

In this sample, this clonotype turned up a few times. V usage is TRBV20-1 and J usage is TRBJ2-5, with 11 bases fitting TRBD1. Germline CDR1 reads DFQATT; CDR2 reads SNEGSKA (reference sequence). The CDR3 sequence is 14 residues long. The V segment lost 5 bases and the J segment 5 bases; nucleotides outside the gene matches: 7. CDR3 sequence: CSAQRTGGFETQYF. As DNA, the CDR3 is TGCAGTGCTCAACGGACAGGGGGCTTCGAGACCCAGTACTTC.

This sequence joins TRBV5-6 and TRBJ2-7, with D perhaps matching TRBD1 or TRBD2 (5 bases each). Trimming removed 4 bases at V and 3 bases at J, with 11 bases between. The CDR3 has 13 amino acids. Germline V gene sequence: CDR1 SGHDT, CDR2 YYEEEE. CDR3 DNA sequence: TGTGCCAGCAGCCGGGACGGTGACTACGAGCAGTACTTC. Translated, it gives CASSRDGDYEQYF.

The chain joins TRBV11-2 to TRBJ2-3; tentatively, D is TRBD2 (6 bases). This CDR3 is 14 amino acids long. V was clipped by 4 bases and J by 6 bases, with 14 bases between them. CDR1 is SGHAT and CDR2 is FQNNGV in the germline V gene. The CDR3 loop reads CASSSRLGVDTQYF. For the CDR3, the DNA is TGTGCCAGCAGCTCACGACTAGGCGTGGATACGCAGTATTTT.

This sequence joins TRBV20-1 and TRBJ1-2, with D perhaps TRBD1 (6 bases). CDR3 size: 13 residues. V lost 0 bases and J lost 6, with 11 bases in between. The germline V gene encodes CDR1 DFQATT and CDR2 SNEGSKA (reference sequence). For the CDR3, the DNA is TGCAGTGCTAGAGAGAAACAGGGAGATGGCTACACCTTC. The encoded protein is CSAREKQGDGYTF.

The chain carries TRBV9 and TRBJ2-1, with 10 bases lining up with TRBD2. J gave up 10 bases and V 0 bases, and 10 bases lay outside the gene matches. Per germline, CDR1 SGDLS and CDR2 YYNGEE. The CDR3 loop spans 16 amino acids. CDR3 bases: TGTGCCAGCAGCGTAGAGGAGCGGGAGGGCCCGGGAGAGCAGTTCTTC. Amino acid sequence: CASSVEEREGPGEQFF.

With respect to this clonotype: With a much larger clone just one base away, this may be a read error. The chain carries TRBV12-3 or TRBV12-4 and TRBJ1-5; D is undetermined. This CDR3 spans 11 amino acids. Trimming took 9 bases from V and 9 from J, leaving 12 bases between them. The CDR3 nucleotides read TGTGCCAGTTCGGATGGGCGGCCCCAGCATTTT. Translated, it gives CASSDGRPQHF.